The clone carrying this T cell receptor beta chain was observed a handful of times. The antigen is unknown. This specimen belongs to a study of response to subunit inactivated influenza vaccine. Study conclusions and caveats: Seasonal influenza vaccination, on each occasion, was suggested by the authors to recruit few new T cells.

A single record per CDR3 protein comes from TCRdb applying MiXCR to the RT-PCR reads. The table shows 450,000 to 600,000 distinct CDR3 sequences, with less than 7.5% occurring only once. The germline gives CDR1 MNHEY, CDR2 SVGEGT. The length of the CDR3 is 13 residues. V gave up 2 bases and J gave up 10 bases, with 12 bases separating them. The V call is TRBV6-2 or TRBV6-3, the J call TRBJ2-1, with a tentative D call TRBD2 (6 bases). The sequence derives from a man aged 50 to 75 who received an inactivated influenza vaccine. Here the sequenced sample was PBMCs from blood, taken less than 30 months after vaccination. The chain's CDR3 is CASSYAPGGEQFF. The CDR3, as DNA: TGTGCCAGCAGTTACGCACCCGGAGGGGAGCAGTTCTTC.